The clone carrying this T cell receptor (beta chain) was picked up a small number of times. Its cognate antigen is unknown. The CDR3 spans 15 residues. V lost 6 bases, J lost 0 bases, and 12 bases lay in between. CDR1 and CDR2 from the germline V gene are SGHRS and YFSETQ. The data are from a study of T cell responses to AZD1222 COVID-19 vaccine. Findings and limits, study-wide: No day 14 peak samples; only post-peak repertoires were characterized. Targets within unmutated variant regions were reportedly found for nearly half of spike-specific TCRs. Donor demographics were predominantly white British with a female majority; clonal diversity may be underestimated. After two AZD1222 doses, spike-specific TCR breadth and depth rose versus day 0.

Using immunoSEQ multiplex PCR, the repertoire was profiled, and TCRdb retains in-frame clones only, with some absent. Of some 150,000 clones listed, roughly nine tenths are singletons. V and J are TRBV5-1 and TRBJ2-2; perhaps TRBD1 as D (6 bases). The clonotype was recovered from an adult who had recovered from COVID-19. The sample in question was peripheral blood, obtained after recovery from COVID-19. The chain's CDR3 is CASTLRTANTGELFF. In nucleotides, the CDR3 is TGCGCCAGCACCCTTCGGACAGCGAACACCGGGGAGCTGTTTTTT.